This T cell receptor beta chain was recorded in a study of shared clonotypes between healthy human individuals (dated by TCRdb to 2020 to 2021). Background for the entire study: A few men and a couple of women, aged 18 to 49 years, made up the cohort. Per donor, three plates each were used for CD4 naive and CD4 memory, two for CD8 naive, and one for CD8 memory. Blood TCR repertoires of five healthy adults were deeply sequenced to estimate repertoire size and the extent of clonotype sharing between individuals. To increase sequencing depth and limit assay-specific biases, TCR repertoire library preparation and sequencing were carried out by different laboratories using diverse techniques. Per donor, leukapheresis produced somewhere between about 0.9 and 9.5 billion PBMCs.

The germline V gene (reference sequence) sets CDR1 to LNHDA and CDR2 to SQIVND. V is cut by 3 bases and J by 3 bases, and the space between the germline ends is 12 bases. From cysteine to phenylalanine, the CDR3 is 14 amino acids long. CDR3 DNA is the only sequence kept; it has 42 bases, read in frame from the first base. TCR CDR3 regions were amplified from genomic DNA by multiplex PCR using the deep immunoSEQ assay. Extracted genomic DNA from each cell subset was distributed evenly across all wells of several immunoSEQ 96-well plates, and each plate was treated as a replicate. For sorted subsets, approximately 200 ng of genomic DNA, equivalent to some 30,000 T cell genomes, went into each replicate PCR. Purified libraries were quantified with a Qubit 3.0 fluorometer, sized on a Bioanalyzer 2100, and re-quantified with the KAPA Library Quantification kit. A separate single-read 150-cycle Illumina NextSeq 550 flow cell was used to sequence each immunoSEQ 96-well plate. The published analysis was carried out like this. Because the immunoSEQ output included only junctional sequences and no quality scores, the filtering could not be the same as the filtering used for full-length reads. Sequences were annotated with PyIR, a Python wrapper for IgBLAST v1.9, using IMGT germline references to assign V/J genes and CDR3. Reads were filtered out if the reads had weak V/J assignments (E-value above 1e-6), no CDR3, stop codons, out-of-frame junctions, or ambiguous translated residues. V3J clonotypes were defined as sequences sharing the same inferred V gene, J gene, and CDR3 amino acid sequence. Percentage overlap between repertoires was calculated by dividing the number of shared unique clonotypes by the size of the smaller repertoire. Richness of each repertoire was evaluated using RTK rarefaction, the Chao1 estimator, and Recon v2.1 estimates of unobserved clonotypes. For all TCRbeta clonotypes obtained by the gDNA method from several donors, generation probabilities were computed with OLGA. TCRdb carries this immuneACCESS record with in-frame sequences only. Its versions omit some clonotypes, under half of them owing to an unresolved V gene in the studies checked, with the rest unexplained. The DNA was the basis for D and trimming; V, J and clone size are from that table. Present in this sample are around 2,100,000 clones, approximately 95% of which were seen just once. The ten most abundant clones make up approximately 1.2% of the sample.

The research as a whole found: Compared with non-shared clonotypes, the clonotypes found in all four sorted-subset donors had higher generation probabilities. The small number of donors limited the genetic and exposure-history diversity represented. Sampling was limited to blood, and TCR repertoires in tissue likely differ from TCR repertoires in blood. Naive subsets generally had larger estimated clonotype richness than memory subsets did. Pairwise subsampling led to the expectation that sequencing depth would affect the degree of clonotype sharing among donors. Sharing across several donors was observed for around 4.8% of naive CD4, 3.5% of naive CD8, over 2% of memory CD4, and about 0.39% of memory CD8 clonotypes. Rarefaction of sorted-subset datasets indicated incomplete sequencing despite the large sequencing depth.

For the CD8 naive samples, CD45RO-negative cells were positively selected for CCR7, yielding a CD45RA+CCR7+ population from which TemRA cells were excluded. Donors were healthy HIV-negative adults with no recently reported acute infections or vaccinations. Every donor was a Caucasian adult living in Nashville, Tennessee, USA. After blood collection by leukapheresis, PBMCs were isolated using Ficoll-Histopaque density gradient centrifugation and then cryopreserved in the vapor phase of liquid nitrogen. Purity and quantity of every magnetically sorted T cell population were checked by analytical flow cytometry. From each sorted fraction, genomic DNA was isolated and quantified by UV absorbance on a Nanodrop 2000c. About this clone: Its recognized antigen is unknown. No base quality values were provided; no much bigger clone lies one nucleotide off. This same CDR3 is encoded by further DNA sequences in the sample.

The TCR comes from a young man in good health. The sample taken for sequencing was naive CD8+ T cells sorted from blood. This specimen's cell subset or site label, per the study, means: CD45RA+CCR7+. The rearrangement combines TRBV19 with TRBJ2-7; TRBD1 could be the D gene, as 8 bases match. The CDR3: CASSIYRGGYEQYF. The nucleotide sequence is TGTGCCAGTAGTATTTACAGGGGGGGCTACGAGCAGTACTTC.